The present TCR beta chain was sequenced within a study of cytomegalovirus exposure and HLA in healthy donors. Study-level findings and limits: Reports described diagnosis of cytomegalovirus status by the classifier as highly specific and sensitive.

Method: immunoSEQ multiplex PCR; TCRdb's copy keeps in-frame clones and lacks some. The data show roughly 120,000 clones, with about 91% seen just once and 1.5% to 2% held by the top ten. V gave up 10 bases and J gave up 1 base, with 13 bases separating them. CDR1 is MNHEY and CDR2 is SVGAGI in the germline V gene. The CDR3 is 13 residues long. On this clone itself: Its antigen is unknown.

The V call is TRBV6-5, the J call TRBJ1-1, with a tentative D call TRBD1 (6 bases). The sequenced sample consisted of PBMCs. This sequence was found in a man aged 18-30 years in good health and CMV-seronegative. CDR3 loop: CATARGANTEAFF. CDR3 nucleotide sequence: TGTGCCACCGCCCGGGGGGCGAACACTGAAGCTTTCTTT.